This TCR beta chain was profiled in a study of T-cell memory formation after mild COVID-19. Study context: Most TCR clusters belonged to a single donor. Study-level results: While clones contracting from day 15 to 85 were balanced between CD4 and CD8, later expanders leaned CD4+. Contracting CD4+ clones were located mainly in CM and EM, and CD8+ clones in EMRA.

Using its own MiXCR run on the 5' RACE reads, TCRdb lists one record per CDR3 protein. Of around 310,000 distinct CDR3 sequences detected, roughly 15% appear once; the ten largest clones hold more than 20%. Germline V CDR1 and CDR2: KGHSH, LQKENI. The trim removed 3 bases at V and 6 bases at J, leaving 6 bases unmatched. The CDR3 contains 14 residues. As regards this clonotype: The target antigen is unknown.

The chain carries TRBV18 and TRBJ2-7, with 9 bases aligning to TRBD2. Sample: PBMCs or a T cell subset sorted from them (not recorded which). The source is a man between 18 and 35 years old who had mild COVID-19 (a few samples of this study predate the infection). Cell type and time point are not known. CDR3 residues: CASSPPGLAGEQYF. The CDR3 nucleotides read TGTGCCAGCTCACCGCCGGGACTAGCCGGCGAGCAGTACTTC.